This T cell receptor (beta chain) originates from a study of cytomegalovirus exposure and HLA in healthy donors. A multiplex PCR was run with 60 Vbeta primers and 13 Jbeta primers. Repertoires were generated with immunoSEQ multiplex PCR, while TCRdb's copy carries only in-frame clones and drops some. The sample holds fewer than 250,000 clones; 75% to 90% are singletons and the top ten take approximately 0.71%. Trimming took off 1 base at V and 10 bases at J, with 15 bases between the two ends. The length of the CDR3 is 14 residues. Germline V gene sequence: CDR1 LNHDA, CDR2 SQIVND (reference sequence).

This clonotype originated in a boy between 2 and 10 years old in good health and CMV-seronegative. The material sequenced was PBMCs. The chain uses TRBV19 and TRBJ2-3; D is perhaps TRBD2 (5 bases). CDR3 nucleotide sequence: TGTGCCAGTAGTATAGCGTTGTGGAGGAGGTCGCAGTATTTT. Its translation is CASSIALWRRSQYF.